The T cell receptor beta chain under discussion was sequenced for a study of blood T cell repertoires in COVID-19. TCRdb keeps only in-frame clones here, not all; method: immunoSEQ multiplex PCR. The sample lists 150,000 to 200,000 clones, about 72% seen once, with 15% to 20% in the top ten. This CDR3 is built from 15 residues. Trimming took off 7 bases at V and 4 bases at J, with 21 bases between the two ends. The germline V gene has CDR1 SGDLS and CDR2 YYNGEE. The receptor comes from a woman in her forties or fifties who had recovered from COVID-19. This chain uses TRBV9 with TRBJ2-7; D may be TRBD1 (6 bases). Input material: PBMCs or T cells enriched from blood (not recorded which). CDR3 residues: CASSPMGDIGYEQYF. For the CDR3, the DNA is TGTGCCAGCTCCCCGATGGGGGACATCGGATACGAGCAGTACTTC.